This entry features one TCR beta chain sequence. Its antigen remains unidentified. This specimen comes from a study of blood T cells in healthy people across ages. Study background: Researchers report that template switching captured about one barcoded beta molecule per two T cells.

It was with a sample-barcoded 5' primer and a J-beta primer mix that a second PCR of about 7 to 12 cycles was run. The authors tagged each cDNA molecule using a template-switch adaptor with 12 random nucleotides. TCRdb fed the 5' RACE reads into MiXCR, producing one record per CDR3 protein. The table includes about 680,000 distinct CDR3 sequences, around half detected once. The CDR3 loop spans 15 amino acids. Trimming removed 5 bases from V and 0 bases from J, with 10 bases in between. The germline gives CDR1 SGHTA, CDR2 FQGNSA. Overall study results and limits: Whereas aged donors had fewer naive CD4+ cells, long-lived donors had more of them and higher diversity.

The clonotype was recovered from a woman aged 55 to 70 in good health. Specimen: blood. The rearrangement joins TRBV7-2 to TRBJ2-2, with D tentatively TRBD1 (5 bases). CDR3: CASSLQQANTGELFF. The CDR3 DNA follows: TGTGCCAGCAGCCTCCAACAGGCGAACACCGGGGAGCTGTTTTTT.